Following are 22 T cell receptor beta chains from one sample sequenced in a study of blood T cell repertoires in COVID-19. Clones were sequenced by immunoSEQ multiplex PCR, and TCRdb holds only the in-frame ones, with some missing. The sample holds 210,000 or so clones, around four fifths seen once. The specimen was peripheral blood. The source of these receptors is a woman aged 45-60 years with active or convalescent COVID-19.

The sample holds a few counts of this clone. The chain uses TRBV7-9 and TRBJ1-5; tentative D call: TRBD1 (5 bases). The CDR3 is 14 residues long. Germline V gene sequence: CDR1 SEHNR, CDR2 FQNEAQ (reference sequence). With 5 bases removed from V and 7 bases from J, the gap between germline ends came to 15 bases. The DNA of the CDR3 is TGTGCCAGCAGCAGGTATGGAGGGGACCAGCCCCAGCATTTT. Translated: CASSRYGGDQPQHF.

V is TRBV5-1 and J is TRBJ1-5, with D maybe TRBD1 (6 bases). V was clipped by 4 bases and J by 4 bases, with 12 bases between them. CDR3 length equals 14 residues. From germline, CDR1 is SGHRS and CDR2 YFSETQ. The CDR3: CASSAGQSNQPQHF. CDR3 coding DNA: TGCGCCAGCAGCGCCGGACAGTCTAATCAGCCCCAGCATTTT.

Concerning this clone: Its ends do not fully match the called genes, so a read error is possible. This chain connects TRBV5-4 to TRBJ2-5; D is possibly TRBD2 (6 bases). Germline CDR1 SGHNT, CDR2 YYREEE (reference sequence). The CDR3 is 13 amino acids. Here the CDR3 DNA reads TGTGCCAGCACCTTGACTAGTGAAGAGACCCAGTACTTC. Protein product: CASTLTSEETQYF.

This clone was observed a few times. The V call is TRBV18, the J call TRBJ2-2; no clear D gene. Trimming pared 5 bases from V and 5 bases from J, leaving 15 bases between. The CDR3 extends over 15 amino acids. Germline V gene data show CDR1 as KGHSH and CDR2 as LQKENI. CDR3 protein: CASSAGRYSTGELFF. The CDR3 bases are TGTGCCAGCTCAGCCGGTCGATATTCTACCGGGGAGCTGTTTTTT.

This rearrangement joins TRBV6-5 to TRBJ2-3; D remains unclear. CDR3 size: 16 residues. CDR1 is MNHEY, CDR2 SVGAGI, per germline. V dropped 0 bases and J dropped 3 bases, with 13 bases sitting between them. Here the CDR3 reads CASSYSNIPRTDTQYF. In nucleotides, the CDR3 is TGTGCCAGCAGTTACTCGAACATCCCAAGAACAGATACGCAGTATTTT.

This chain links TRBV18 with TRBJ2-5, with D maybe TRBD2 (6 bases). Deletions cut 4 bases from V and 4 bases from J, with 13 bases between. CDR1 and CDR2 from the germline V gene are KGHSH and LQKENI. CDR3 length: 14 residues. The CDR3 sequence: CASSRRDVGETQYF. The CDR3 DNA sequence: TGTGCCAGCTCACGGAGGGACGTAGGAGAGACCCAGTACTTC. Filled out from reference TRBV18 and TRBJ2-5, the complete variable domain reads NAGVMQNPRHLVRRRGQEARLRCSPMKGHSHVYWYRQLPEEGLKFMVYLQKENIIDESGMPKERFSAEFPKEGPSILRIQQVVRGDSAAYFCASSRRDVGETQYFGPGTRLLVL.

The chain combines TRBV19 with TRBJ2-1; 11 bases are shared with TRBD2. The germline V gene has CDR1 LNHDA and CDR2 SQIVND (reference sequence). The CDR3 totals 17 residues. The ends lost 9 bases at V and 8 bases at J; junction bases unmatched: 18. The CDR3, as DNA: TGTGCCAGCCGCTCATCTGGGCTAGCGGGAGGTGTAGATGAGCAGTTCTTC. Translating gives CASRSSGLAGGVDEQFF.

The V and J genes are TRBV19 and TRBJ2-1; D may be TRBD2 (6 bases). From germline, CDR1 is LNHDA and CDR2 SQIVND (reference sequence). With 5 bases removed from V and 4 bases from J, the gap between germline ends came to 18 bases. The CDR3 has 16 residues. CDR3 sequence (DNA): TGTGCCAGTAGTTCCCTGGTGGGGGGAGGTTACAATGAGCAGTTCTTC. Its translation is CASSSLVGGGYNEQFF.

This chain links TRBV2 with TRBJ1-1, with a weak D call TRBD1 (5 bases). The CDR3 is made up of 11 amino acids. Trimming stripped 6 bases from V and 4 bases from J, with 6 bases between. The germline gives CDR1 SNHLY, CDR2 FYNNEI. The CDR3 DNA reads as TGTGCCAGCAGCAGGGCCACTGAAGCTTTCTTT. Translation gives CASSRATEAFF.

This rearrangement joins TRBV5-1 to TRBJ2-7; D remains ambiguous. The ends were cut back, 0 bases at V and 0 bases at J, with 10 bases in the middle. The CDR3 consists of 15 residues. Germline lookup yields CDR1 SGHRS and CDR2 YFSETQ. The CDR3 loop is CASSLAPYSSYEQYF. The DNA for the CDR3 is TGCGCCAGCAGCTTGGCGCCCTATAGCTCCTACGAGCAGTACTTC.

This clone was recorded a few times. This sequence joins TRBV3-1 (or the pseudogene TRBV3-2) and TRBJ1-6, with D perhaps matching TRBD1 (6 bases). V lost 8 bases to trimming and J lost 11 bases, with 16 bases between them. The CDR3 totals 13 residues. Germline CDR1 and CDR2: LGHDT and YNNKEL (reference sequence). The CDR3 nucleotides read TGTGCCAGCCACTTCCAGGGGAGACCACCCCTCCACTTT. Translated, it gives CASHFQGRPPLHF.

The DNA for the CDR3 is TGTGCCAGCAGTGCGGGACAGGGCCTCCAAAATTCACCCCTCCACTTT. It translates to CASSAGQGLQNSPLHF. The chain carries TRBV6-1 and TRBJ1-6; 9 bases align to TRBD1. The CDR3 runs 16 residues. Per the germline V gene, CDR1 is MNHNS and CDR2 is SASEGT. V was clipped by 4 bases and J by 7 bases; unmatched bases: 8.

This clone was detected once. The chain links TRBV9 to TRBJ2-2; TRBD2 agrees at 8 bases. This CDR3 has 17 residues. Germline-derived CDR1 and CDR2 are SGDLS and YYNGEE. Unmatched junction bases numbered 12, after V lost 3 bases and J lost 5 bases. CDR3 nucleotides: TGTGCCAGCAGCGAGCGACTAGCGTCCCCGGGTACCGGGGAGCTGTTTTTT. Its translation is CASSERLASPGTGELFF.

The chain has TRBV6-5 and TRBJ1-5; 7 bases are shared with TRBD1. Germline V CDR1 and CDR2: MNHEY, SVGAGI. The CDR3 runs 14 residues. V was pared by 4 bases and J by 3 bases, with 3 bases of the junction left unmatched. The CDR3 DNA follows: TGTGCCAGCAGTTGGGGACAGAACAATCAGCCCCAGCATTTT. Protein: CASSWGQNNQPQHF.

The rearrangement joins TRBV28 to TRBJ1-4, with D perhaps matching TRBD1 (5 bases). Germline lookup yields CDR1 MDHEN and CDR2 SYDVKM. Trimming left V 6 bases short and J 2 bases short, with 10 bases between. The CDR3 length is 14 residues. The CDR3 reads CASRAQGTNEKLFF. CDR3 DNA sequence: TGTGCCAGCAGGGCTCAGGGCACTAATGAAAAACTGTTTTTT.

The chain employs TRBV5-1 and TRBJ2-7, with 9 positions matching TRBD2. This CDR3 is 15 amino acids long. The germline CDR1 and CDR2 sequences are SGHRS and YFSETQ. V gave up 0 bases and J gave up 6 bases; unmatched junction bases: 7. CDR3 coding DNA: TGCGCCAGCAGCTTGGGTGCGGGAGGGCCTGGCGAGCAGTACTTC. Its translation: CASSLGAGGPGEQYF.

CDR3 protein: CASSQTDANTGELFF. CDR3 in DNA: TGTGCCAGCAGCCAAACTGATGCGAACACCGGGGAGCTGTTTTTT. This chain joins TRBV14 and TRBJ2-2, with D uncertain. Germline loops: CDR1 SGHDN, CDR2 FVKESK. V was cut by 2 bases and J by 0 bases, with 7 bases left in between. This CDR3 spans 15 amino acids.

The genes are TRBV5-4 and TRBJ2-5; 9 nucleotides match TRBD1. V dropped 4 bases and J dropped 9; count of bases not matched to a gene: 7. Germline V CDR1 and CDR2: SGHNT, YYREEE (reference sequence). The CDR3 covers 13 residues. CDR3 loop: CASSHRDREAQYF. The DNA of the CDR3 is TGTGCCAGCAGCCACCGGGACAGGGAGGCCCAGTACTTC.

This chain uses TRBV28 with TRBJ1-1; D perhaps matches TRBD1 (6 bases). In germline, CDR1 is MDHEN, CDR2 SYDVKM. Trimming cost V 1 base and J 1 base, with 13 bases left between them. The CDR3 runs 16 residues. The CDR3 is CASSLSTGSKNTEAFF. The CDR3 region has the DNA TGTGCCAGCAGTTTATCAACAGGGTCTAAGAACACTGAAGCTTTCTTT.

This clone was detected a few times. This sequence joins TRBV14 and TRBJ1-1; D call uncertain. The CDR3 length is 13 residues. The V gene's germline CDR1 is SGHDN and CDR2 FVKESK. With 6 bases removed from V and 1 base from J, the gap between germline ends came to 9 bases. The chain's CDR3 is CASSHGWNTEAFF. In DNA form, the CDR3 reads TGTGCCAGCAGTCACGGGTGGAACACTGAAGCTTTCTTT.

This clone has ten or more counts. The chain joins TRBV19 to TRBJ2-1; D possibly corresponds to TRBD2 (6 bases). V was trimmed by 4 bases and J by 6 bases, leaving 13 bases between them. There are 14 residues in the CDR3. In germline, CDR1 is LNHDA, CDR2 SQIVND (reference sequence). The DNA of the CDR3 is TGTGCCAGTAGTAGCGGGGCGTCCGGCAATGAGCAGTTCTTC. Translating gives CASSSGASGNEQFF. Together with reference TRBV19 and TRBJ2-1, the CDR3 gives the full variable domain: DGGITQSPKYLFRKEGQNVTLSCEQNLNHDAMYWYRQDPGQGLRLIYYSQIVNDFQKGDIAEGYSVSREKKESFPLTVTSAQKNPTAFYLCASSSGASGNEQFFGPGTRLTVL.

This clone was counted once. The genes are TRBV4-2 and TRBJ2-3; perhaps TRBD2 as D (5 bases). Per the germline V gene, CDR1 is LGHNA and CDR2 is YNFKEQ. V was cut by 4 bases and J by 6 bases, with 14 bases left in between. CDR3 length: 14 residues. As DNA, the CDR3 is TGTGCCAGCAGCCTGGACTTAGCCCTTGATACGCAGTATTTT. Translated: CASSLDLALDTQYF.